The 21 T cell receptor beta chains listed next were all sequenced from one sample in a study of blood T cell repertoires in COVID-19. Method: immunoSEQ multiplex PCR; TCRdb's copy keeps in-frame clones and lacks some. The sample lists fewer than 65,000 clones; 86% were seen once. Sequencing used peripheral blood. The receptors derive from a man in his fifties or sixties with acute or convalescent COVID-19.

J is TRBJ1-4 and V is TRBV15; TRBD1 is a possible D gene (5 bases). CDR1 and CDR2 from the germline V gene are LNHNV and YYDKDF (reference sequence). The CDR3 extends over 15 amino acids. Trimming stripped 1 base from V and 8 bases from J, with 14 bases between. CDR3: CATSRVGGREEKLFF. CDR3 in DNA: TGTGCCACCAGCAGAGTGGGGGGTAGGGAAGAAAAACTGTTTTTT.

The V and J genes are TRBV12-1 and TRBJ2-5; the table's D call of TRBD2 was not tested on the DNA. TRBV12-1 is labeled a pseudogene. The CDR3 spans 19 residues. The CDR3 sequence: CASSFVVTAIAGGQETQYF. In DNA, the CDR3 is TGTGCCAGCAGCTTTGTCGTGACAGCCATAGCGGGGGGCCAAGAGACCCAGTACTTC.

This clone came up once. DNA of the CDR3: TGCGCCAGCAGCTGGGGGACAGTCCCCTACGAGCAGTACTTC. Translation gives CASSWGTVPYEQYF. The chain joins TRBV5-1 to TRBJ2-7, with 7 bases that match TRBD1. Trimming at V came to 3 bases and at J to 2 bases, leaving 5 bases not matched to a gene. The CDR3 is made up of 14 amino acids. CDR1 is SGHRS and CDR2 is YFSETQ in the germline V gene.

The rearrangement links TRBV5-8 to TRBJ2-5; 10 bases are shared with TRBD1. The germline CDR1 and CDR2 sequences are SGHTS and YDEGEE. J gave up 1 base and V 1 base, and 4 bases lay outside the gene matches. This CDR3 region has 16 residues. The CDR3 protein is CASSLLGDRGQETQYF. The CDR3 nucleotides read TGTGCCAGCAGCTTGCTAGGGGACAGGGGCCAAGAGACCCAGTACTTC.

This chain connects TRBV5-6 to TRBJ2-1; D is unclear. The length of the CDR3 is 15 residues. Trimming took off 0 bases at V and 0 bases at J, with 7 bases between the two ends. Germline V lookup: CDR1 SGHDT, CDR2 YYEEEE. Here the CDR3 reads CASSLDPSSYNEQFF. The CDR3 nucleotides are TGTGCCAGCAGCTTGGATCCTAGCTCCTACAATGAGCAGTTCTTC.

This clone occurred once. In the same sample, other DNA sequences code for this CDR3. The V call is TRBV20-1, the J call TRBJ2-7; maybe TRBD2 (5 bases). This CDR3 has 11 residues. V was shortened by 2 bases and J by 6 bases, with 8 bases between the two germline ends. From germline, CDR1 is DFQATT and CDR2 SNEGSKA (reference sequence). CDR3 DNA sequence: TGCAGTGCTAGATCGGGGTTCGAGCAGTACTTC. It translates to CSARSGFEQYF.

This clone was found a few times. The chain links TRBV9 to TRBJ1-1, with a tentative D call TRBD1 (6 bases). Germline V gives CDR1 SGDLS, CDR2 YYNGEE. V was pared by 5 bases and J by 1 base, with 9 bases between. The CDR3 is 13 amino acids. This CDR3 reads CASSQQGNTEAFF. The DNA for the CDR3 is TGTGCCAGCAGTCAACAGGGGAACACTGAAGCTTTCTTT.

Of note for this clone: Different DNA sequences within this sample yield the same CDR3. CDR3 coding DNA: TGTGCCAGTAGTATCTCGGGACTAGCGAAGTACAATGAGCAGTTCTTC. The encoded protein is CASSISGLAKYNEQFF. V gene TRBV19 combines with J gene TRBJ2-1, with 10 bases identical to TRBD2. The V gene's germline CDR1 is LNHDA and CDR2 SQIVND (reference sequence). The V segment lost 3 bases and the J segment 4 bases; nucleotides outside the gene matches: 6. This CDR3 spans 16 amino acids.

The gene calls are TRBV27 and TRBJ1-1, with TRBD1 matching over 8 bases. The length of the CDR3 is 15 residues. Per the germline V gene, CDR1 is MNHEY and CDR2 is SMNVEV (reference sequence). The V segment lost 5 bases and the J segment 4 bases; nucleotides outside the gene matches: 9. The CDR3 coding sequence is TGTGCCAGCAGTAAGGGACAGGCCTGGGGCACTGAAGCTTTCTTT. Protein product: CASSKGQAWGTEAFF.

The CDR3 DNA reads as TGTGCCAGCAGCCAGAAAGCGGCGGGGGGTGCGGCTTTCTTT. This gives the protein CASSQKAAGGAAFF. The J gene is TRBJ1-1, the V gene TRBV3-1 (or the pseudogene TRBV3-2); D may be TRBD1 (5 bases). CDR1 is LGHDT, CDR2 YNNKEL, per germline (reference sequence). This CDR3 region has 14 residues. The V and J ends lost 3 bases and 11 bases respectively, with 19 bases between them.

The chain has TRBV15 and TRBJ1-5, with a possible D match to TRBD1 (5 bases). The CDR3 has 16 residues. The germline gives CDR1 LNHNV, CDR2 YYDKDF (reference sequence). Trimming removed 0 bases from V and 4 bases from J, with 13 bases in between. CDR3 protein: CATSRDLAGLNQPQHF. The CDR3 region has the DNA TGTGCCACCAGCAGAGATCTAGCGGGACTGAATCAGCCCCAGCATTTT. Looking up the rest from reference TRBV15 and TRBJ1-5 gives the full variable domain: DAMVIQNPRYQVTQFGKPVTLSCSQTLNHNVMYWYQQKSSQAPKLLFHYYDKDFNNEADTPDNFQSRRPNTSFCFLDIRSPGLGDTAMYLCATSRDLAGLNQPQHFGDGTRLSIL.

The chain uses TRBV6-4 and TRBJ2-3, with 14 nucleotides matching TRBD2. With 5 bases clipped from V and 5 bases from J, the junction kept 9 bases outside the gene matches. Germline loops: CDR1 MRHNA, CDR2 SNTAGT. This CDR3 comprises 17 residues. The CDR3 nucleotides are TGTGCCAGCAGTTCGGGTTTGGGACTAGCGGGAGTAGATACGCAGTATTTT. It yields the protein CASSSGLGLAGVDTQYF.

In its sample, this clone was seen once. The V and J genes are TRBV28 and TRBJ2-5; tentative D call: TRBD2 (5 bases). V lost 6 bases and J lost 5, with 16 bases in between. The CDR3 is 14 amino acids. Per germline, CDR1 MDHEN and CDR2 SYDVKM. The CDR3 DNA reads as TGTGCCAGCAGAAATTTAGGGAGTTTGGAGACCCAGTACTTC. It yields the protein CASRNLGSLETQYF.

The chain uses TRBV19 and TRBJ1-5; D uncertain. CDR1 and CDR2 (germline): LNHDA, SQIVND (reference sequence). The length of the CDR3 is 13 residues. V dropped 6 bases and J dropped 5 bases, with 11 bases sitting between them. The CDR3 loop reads CASRQAGYQPQHF. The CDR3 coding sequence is TGTGCCAGTAGGCAAGCCGGGTATCAGCCCCAGCATTTT.

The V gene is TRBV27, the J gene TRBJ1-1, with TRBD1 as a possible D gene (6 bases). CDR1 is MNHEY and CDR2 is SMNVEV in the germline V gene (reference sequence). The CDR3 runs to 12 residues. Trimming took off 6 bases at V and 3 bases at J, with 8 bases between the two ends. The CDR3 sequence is CASSQGHTEAFF. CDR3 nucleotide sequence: TGTGCCAGCAGCCAGGGGCACACTGAAGCTTTCTTT.

CDR3 DNA: TGTGCCAGTATCGAGACAGGGGCCTTCTATGGCTACACCTTC. It codes for CASIETGAFYGYTF. The rearrangement uses TRBV19 and TRBJ1-2, with 8 bases fitting TRBD1. The J segment lost 4 bases and the V segment lost 7 bases, leaving 8 bases of the junction unmatched. Germline-derived CDR1 and CDR2 are LNHDA and SQIVND (reference sequence). CDR3 size: 14 residues.

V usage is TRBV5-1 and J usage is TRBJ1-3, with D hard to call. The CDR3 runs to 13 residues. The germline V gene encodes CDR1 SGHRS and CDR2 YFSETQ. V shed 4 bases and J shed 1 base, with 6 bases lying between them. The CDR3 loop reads CASSTGSGNTIYF. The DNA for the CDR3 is TGCGCCAGCAGCACGGGATCTGGAAACACCATATATTTT.

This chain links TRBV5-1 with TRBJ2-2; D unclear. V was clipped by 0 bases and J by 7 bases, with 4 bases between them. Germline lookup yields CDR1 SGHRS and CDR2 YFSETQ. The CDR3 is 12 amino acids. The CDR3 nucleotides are TGCGCCAGCAGCTTGGTTAGCGGGGAGCTGTTTTTT. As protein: CASSLVSGELFF.

The CDR3 protein is CATSRGQGTSSGYTF. The CDR3 DNA reads as TGTGCCACCAGCAGAGGACAGGGAACCTCCTCCGGCTACACCTTC. The chain employs TRBV15 and TRBJ1-2, with 7 nucleotides matching TRBD1. CDR3 size: 15 residues. Germline V gene data show CDR1 as LNHNV and CDR2 as YYDKDF (reference sequence). The junction had 10 bases not matched to a gene; V was cut back by 1 base and J by 8 bases.

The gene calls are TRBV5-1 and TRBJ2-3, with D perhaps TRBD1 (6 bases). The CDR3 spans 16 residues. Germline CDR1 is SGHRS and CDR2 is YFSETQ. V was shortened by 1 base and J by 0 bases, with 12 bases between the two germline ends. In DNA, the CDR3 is TGCGCCAGCAGCTTGTCCAGGGGCCGTAGCACAGATACGCAGTATTTT. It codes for CASSLSRGRSTDTQYF.

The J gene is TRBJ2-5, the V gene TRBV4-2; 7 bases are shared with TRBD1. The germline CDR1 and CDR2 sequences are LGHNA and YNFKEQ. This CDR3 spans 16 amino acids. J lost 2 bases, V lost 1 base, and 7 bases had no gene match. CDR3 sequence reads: CASSQAHRQGQETQYF. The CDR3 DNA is TGTGCCAGCAGCCAAGCCCACCGACAGGGACAAGAGACCCAGTACTTC.